This T cell receptor beta chain originates from a study of blood T cells in healthy people across ages. The wider study: The template switching approach captured approximately one barcoded beta molecule for every two T cells. Regarding the study as a whole: Shifts in expanded clonotypes may have been confounded by donor CMV status, which was unknown. Using unsorted PBMCs precluded a conclusive naive versus antigen-experienced comparison.

Details on this clonotype: Its target is not known.

CDR1 MDHEN and CDR2 SYDVKM come from the germline V gene. Losses at the gene ends were 4 bases for V and 7 bases for J; bases not matched to a gene: 20. The length of the CDR3 is 18 residues. Primed by a sample-barcoded 5' primer and a J-beta primer mix, a second PCR proceeded for roughly 7 to 11 cycles. Sequencing of every sample gave 2.5 million or more CDR3-containing paired-end reads. TCRdb re-called the 5' RACE reads through MiXCR, storing one row per CDR3 protein. The table lists about 780,000 distinct CDR3 sequences, around half of them singletons. The genes are TRBV28 and TRBJ2-7; the match to TRBD2 covers 9 bases. The material sequenced was blood. The clonotype comes from a man older than 75 in good health. The CDR3 is CASSSPSGKESSYNEQYF. The DNA for the CDR3 is TGTGCCAGCAGTTCTCCTAGCGGGAAGGAAAGCTCCTACAATGAGCAGTACTTC.